This entry lists 4 T cell receptor beta chains sequenced from one sample in a study of T cell responses to AZD1222 COVID-19 vaccine. Profiling relied on immunoSEQ multiplex PCR, and the TCRdb table lists in-frame clones only, not all of them. Here the sample spans over 75,000 clones, approximately 83% being singletons. The specimen comprised peripheral blood, sampled 28 days after the second AZD1222 dose. These receptors all stem from an adult who received the AZD1222 COVID-19 vaccine.

The CDR3 here is CASSSLYSAQPQHF. The CDR3 DNA sequence: TGTGCCAGTAGTAGTCTGTATTCCGCTCAGCCCCAGCATTTT. J is TRBJ1-5 and V is TRBV19; D ambiguous. The CDR3 sequence is 14 residues long. CDR1 is LNHDA, CDR2 SQIVND, per germline (reference sequence). Trimming pared 4 bases from V and 6 bases from J, leaving 13 bases between.

This clone was seen once. V usage is TRBV5-1 and J usage is TRBJ1-3; D remains unclear. The CDR3 covers 13 residues. V gave up 3 bases and J gave up 2 bases, with 6 bases separating them. CDR1 SGHRS and CDR2 YFSETQ come from the germline V gene. Here the CDR3 reads CASSSIPGNTIYF. The CDR3 coding sequence is TGCGCCAGCAGCTCGATTCCTGGAAACACCATATATTTT.

This rearrangement joins TRBV7-6 to TRBJ2-5; no reliable D call. Trimming pared 4 bases from V and 0 bases from J, leaving 0 bases between. The CDR3 has 11 residues. Germline V gene sequence: CDR1 SGHVS, CDR2 FNYEAQ. CDR3 sequence: CASSYQETQYF. CDR3 coding DNA: TGTGCCAGCAGCTACCAAGAGACCCAGTACTTC.

The sample holds one count of this clone. The chain combines TRBV19 with TRBJ1-1; no reliable D call. CDR3 size: 14 residues. V lost 3 bases, J lost 5 bases, and 13 bases lay in between. The germline V gene encodes CDR1 LNHDA and CDR2 SQIVND (reference sequence). CDR3 amino acids: CASSIERAGTEAFF. The CDR3 DNA sequence: TGTGCCAGTAGTATCGAGAGGGCGGGAACTGAAGCTTTCTTT.